These 26 T cell receptor beta chains came from one sample sequenced in a study of response to subunit inactivated influenza vaccine. A single record per CDR3 protein comes from TCRdb applying MiXCR to the RT-PCR reads. The data show fewer than 350,000 distinct CDR3 sequences, less than 25% seen once. The material sequenced was PBMCs from blood, taken less than 22 months after vaccination. These receptors were collected from a man aged 50-75 years who received an inactivated influenza vaccine.

This chain joins TRBV4-1 and TRBJ2-1; either TRBD1 or TRBD2 may supply D (5 bases each). Trimming took off 4 bases at V and 5 bases at J, with 18 bases between the two ends. Germline CDR1 and CDR2: MGHRA and YSYEKL. The CDR3 covers 16 residues. This chain's CDR3 is CASSPRQRSANNEQFF. The CDR3 nucleotides read TGCGCCAGCAGCCCTAGACAGCGGTCGGCGAACAATGAGCAGTTCTTC.

This clonotype was seen repeatedly, ten times or more. This chain joins TRBV4-1 and TRBJ1-4; unclear D gene. V lost 3 bases to trimming and J lost 4 bases, with 18 bases between them. CDR3 length: 17 residues. Germline assignment: CDR1 MGHRA and CDR2 YSYEKL. The CDR3 loop is CASSHVLRRTRNEKLFF. CDR3 bases: TGCGCCAGCAGCCACGTCCTCCGAAGGACGCGTAATGAAAAACTGTTTTTT.

Regarding this clonotype: The junction does not match germline at one end; this may be a read error. The rearrangement joins TRBV5-5 to TRBJ1-6; no definite D call. Germline assignment: CDR1 SGHKS and CDR2 YYEKEE (reference sequence). CDR3 length: 14 residues. CDR3 bases: TGTGCCAGCAGCTTAGGAATAGGGTTTTCAACCCTCCACTTT. Translating gives CASSLGIGFSTLHF. Drawing the rest from reference TRBV5-5 and TRBJ1-6, the complete variable domain is DAGVTQSPTHLIKTRGQQVTLRCSPISGHKSVSWYQQVLGQGPQFIFQYYEKEERGRGNFPDRFSARQFPNYSSELNVNALLLGDSALYLCASSLGIGFSTLHFGNGTRLTVT.

This clonotype was counted only a few times. The V and J genes are TRBV6-2 or TRBV6-3 and TRBJ1-5; D is ambiguous. Germline values: CDR1 MNHEY, CDR2 SVGEGT. The ends were cut back, 5 bases at V and 9 bases at J, with 20 bases in the middle. This CDR3 has 15 amino acids. As DNA, the CDR3 is TGTGCCAGCAGTGTAGAGATGACACTTGCTTTGCCCCAGCATTTT. Residues: CASSVEMTLALPQHF.

In this sample, this clonotype turned up many times. The chain combines TRBV5-1 with TRBJ1-1; D unresolved. Looked up from germline, CDR1 is SGHRS and CDR2 is YFSETQ. V lost 1 base to trimming and J lost 2 bases, with 12 bases between them. The CDR3 sequence is 15 residues long. CDR3 protein: CASSLKVFGNTEAFF. The CDR3 DNA sequence: TGCGCCAGCAGCTTGAAGGTTTTCGGAAACACTGAAGCTTTCTTT.

The CDR3 DNA reads TGCGCCAGCAGCATCCGGACAGGGTCCTTGACAGATACGCAGTATTTT. Protein sequence: CASSIRTGSLTDTQYF. The chain employs TRBV5-1 and TRBJ2-3; 8 positions match TRBD1. After removal of 4 bases from V and 3 bases from J, the junction contained 10 bases not matched to a gene. CDR1 SGHRS and CDR2 YFSETQ come from the germline V gene. The CDR3 runs 16 residues.

The rearrangement joins TRBV30 to TRBJ2-3; TRBD1 might be the D (5 bases). The germline V and J ends were trimmed by 7 bases and 1 base, with 21 bases remaining between them. Germline assignment: CDR1 GTSNPN and CDR2 SVGIG (reference sequence). The CDR3 is made up of 16 amino acids. The CDR3 region is CASLRGHYRGTDTQYF. As DNA, the CDR3 is TGTGCCTCTTTGCGAGGACATTACCGCGGCACAGATACGCAGTATTTT.

This clonotype was counted a few times. The rearrangement links TRBV7-2 to TRBJ1-4; 9 bases align to TRBD1. Unmatched junction bases numbered 8, after V lost 5 bases and J lost 7 bases. The CDR3 is 15 residues long. The V gene's germline CDR1 is SGHTA and CDR2 FQGNSA. The CDR3 DNA is TGTGCCAGCAGCGCCTCCGGGACAGGGACTGAAAAACTGTTTTTT. Translated, it gives CASSASGTGTEKLFF.

This clonotype has more than one count but fewer than ten. The chain combines TRBV10-2 with TRBJ1-2; 7 bases align to TRBD1. Germline CDR1 reads WSHSY; CDR2 reads SAAADI. V was clipped by 6 bases and J by 4 bases; unmatched bases: 20. This CDR3 has 18 residues. CDR3 in DNA: TGCGCCAGCAGAGACACCGGGACAGCAAGCGGGCTATTCTATGGCTACACCTTC. Translating it yields CASRDTGTASGLFYGYTF.

The rearrangement links TRBV7-2 to TRBJ2-2, with D tentatively TRBD1 or TRBD2 (5 bases each). CDR1 and CDR2 from the germline V gene are SGHTA and FQGNSA. This CDR3 has 13 amino acids. Trimming removed 5 bases from V and 6 bases from J, with 10 bases in between. For the CDR3, the DNA is TGTGCCAGCAGCCCTAGGGGACCCGGGGAGCTGTTTTTT. Translated, it gives CASSPRGPGELFF. Based on the CDR3 plus reference TRBV7-2 and TRBJ2-2, the full variable domain is GAGVSQSPSNKVTEKGKDVELRCDPISGHTALYWYRQSLGQGLEFLIYFQGNSAPDKSGLPSDRFSAERTGGSVSTLTIQRTQQEDSAVYLCASSPRGPGELFFGEGSRLTVL.

This rearrangement joins TRBV6-5 to TRBJ1-3; possible D gene TRBD1, 5 bases. The CDR3 is 16 amino acids. Deletions cut 0 bases from V and 4 bases from J, with 13 bases between. Germline V lookup: CDR1 MNHEY, CDR2 SVGAGI. CDR3 in DNA: TGTGCCAGCAGTTACTCCCTGGGACGGGGCGGAAACACCATATATTTT. Protein: CASSYSLGRGGNTIYF.

This clonotype was found many times. The J gene is TRBJ1-2, the V gene TRBV27; D might be TRBD1 (5 bases). CDR1 and CDR2 from the germline V gene are MNHEY and SMNVEV (reference sequence). This CDR3 has 13 amino acids. Trimming left V 6 bases short and J 5 bases short, with 13 bases between. The CDR3 reads CASRAGTDYGYTF. The CDR3 bases are TGTGCCAGCAGAGCCGGGACGGATTATGGCTACACCTTC.

This clonotype has only a few counts. The V call is TRBV5-1, the J call TRBJ1-5, with D unresolved. V was clipped by 0 bases and J by 6 bases, with 7 bases between them. This CDR3 region has 13 residues. CDR1 is SGHRS, CDR2 YFSETQ, per germline. CDR3 loop: CASSLDSLQPQHF. The CDR3 DNA follows: TGCGCCAGCAGCTTGGACAGTCTTCAGCCCCAGCATTTT.

This rearrangement joins TRBV4-3 to TRBJ2-1, with unresolved D. CDR3 size: 13 residues. Trimming took 0 bases from V and 6 from J, leaving 6 bases between them. Germline CDR1 and CDR2: LGHNA and YSLEER. The CDR3 here is CASSQDPVNEQFF. The CDR3 nucleotides read TGCGCCAGCAGCCAAGATCCCGTCAATGAGCAGTTCTTC.

This clonotype was counted a few times. The chain has TRBV12-3 or TRBV12-4 and TRBJ2-2; unclear D gene. This CDR3 is built from 13 residues. Trimming shortened V by 6 bases and J by 6 bases, and 11 bases separated the two germline ends. The CDR3 sequence: CASSPSRAGELFF. CDR3 bases: TGTGCCAGCAGCCCCTCTAGGGCCGGGGAGCTGTTTTTT.

V usage is TRBV27 and J usage is TRBJ2-7; D unresolved. This CDR3 region has 13 residues. Germline V gives CDR1 MNHEY, CDR2 SMNVEV (reference sequence). The germline V and J ends were trimmed by 9 bases and 4 bases, with 16 bases remaining between them. The CDR3 region is CASYVLPFYEQYF. The CDR3 bases are TGTGCCAGTTATGTCCTCCCCTTTTACGAGCAGTACTTC.

The chain joins TRBV11-3 to TRBJ1-1; no firm D call. Germline V gene sequence: CDR1 SGHNT, CDR2 YENEEA. The CDR3 has 15 amino acids. Trimming removed 4 bases from V and 3 bases from J, with 15 bases in between. The CDR3 region is CASSSPTRMDTEAFF. CDR3 sequence (DNA): TGTGCCAGCAGCTCCCCCACAAGGATGGACACTGAAGCTTTCTTT.

The gene calls are TRBV5-6 and TRBJ2-3; D is unclear. The CDR3 extends over 14 amino acids. V shed 0 bases and J shed 2 bases, with 7 bases lying between them. Germline CDR1 SGHDT, CDR2 YYEEEE. CDR3 residues: CASSLGFPTDTQYF. In nucleotides, the CDR3 is TGTGCCAGCAGCTTGGGCTTTCCCACAGATACGCAGTATTTT.

This clonotype occurred a few times. The CDR3 reads CSALQGDYGYTF. Here the CDR3 DNA reads TGCAGTGCTTTACAGGGAGACTATGGCTACACCTTC. This chain links TRBV20-1 with TRBJ1-2; D is possibly TRBD1 (6 bases). The germline V gene encodes CDR1 DFQATT and CDR2 SNEGSKA (reference sequence). The CDR3 totals 12 residues. Trimming left V 5 bases short and J 3 bases short, with 10 bases between.

Only a few counts were recorded for this clonotype. The chain links TRBV5-1 to TRBJ1-2; D possibly corresponds to TRBD1 (5 bases). This CDR3 comprises 13 residues. CDR1 is SGHRS, CDR2 YFSETQ, per germline. V was shortened by 0 bases and J by 7 bases, with 10 bases between the two germline ends. CDR3 sequence reads: CASSLEGAGGYTF. CDR3 coding DNA: TGCGCCAGCAGCTTGGAAGGGGCAGGTGGCTACACCTTC.

This clonotype came up a few times. The chain uses TRBV7-9 and TRBJ2-7; D uncertain. This CDR3 has 12 residues. Germline V gene lookup returns CDR1 SEHNR and CDR2 FQNEAQ (reference sequence). V gave up 10 bases and J gave up 0 bases, with 10 bases separating them. CDR3 coding DNA: TGTGCCACCGGCCTGAGCTCCTACGAGCAGTACTTC. As protein: CATGLSSYEQYF. The variable domain in full, with the rest retrieved from reference TRBV7-9 and TRBJ2-7, is DTGVSQNPRHKITKRGQNVTFRCDPISEHNRLYWYRQTLGQGPEFLTYFQNEAQLEKSRLLSDRFSAERPKGSFSTLEIQRTEQGDSAMYLCATGLSSYEQYFGPGTRLTVT.

This clonotype was counted between two and nine times. The chain couples TRBV9 to TRBJ1-1; the D is unclear. Per germline, CDR1 SGDLS and CDR2 YYNGEE. The CDR3 extends over 13 amino acids. Trimming shortened V by 0 bases and J by 8 bases, and 11 bases separated the two germline ends. The CDR3 DNA is TGTGCCAGCAGCGTAGCGTGGGGTTGGGAAGCTTTCTTT. Protein: CASSVAWGWEAFF.

CDR3 nucleotide sequence: TGTGCCATCAGTGAGTCCGGAGCGGGAGCTTACTACAATGAGCAGTTCTTC. Protein product: CAISESGAGAYYNEQFF. The chain carries TRBV10-3 and TRBJ2-1; TRBD2 agrees at 8 bases. After removal of 0 bases from V and 3 bases from J, the junction contained 7 bases not matched to a gene. Germline V lookup: CDR1 ENHRY, CDR2 SYGVKD. The CDR3 sequence is 17 residues long.

This clonotype was counted only a few times. This chain uses TRBV12-3 or TRBV12-4 with TRBJ2-1; 7 bases are a match to TRBD1. V lost 6 bases and J lost 1; bases outside the gene matches: 3. The CDR3 runs 14 residues. The CDR3 reads CASRRDRSYNEQFF. The CDR3 DNA is TGTGCCAGCAGGAGGGACAGATCCTACAATGAGCAGTTCTTC.

The chain links TRBV20-1 to TRBJ2-7, with 7 bases that match TRBD1. Germline CDR1 DFQATT, CDR2 SNEGSKA (reference sequence). The trim removed 4 bases at V and 2 bases at J, leaving 8 bases unmatched. CDR3 length equals 14 residues. DNA of the CDR3: TGCAGTGCTATAGAACAGGGGCCAGCCTACGAGCAGTACTTC. This sequence encodes CSAIEQGPAYEQYF.

The sample holds a few counts of this clonotype. CDR3 protein: CASSQMGGRSTDTQYF. CDR3 in DNA: TGTGCCAGCAGCCAAATGGGAGGGAGAAGCACAGATACGCAGTATTTT. The chain couples TRBV14 to TRBJ2-3, with 7 bases that match TRBD2. Germline V gives CDR1 SGHDN, CDR2 FVKESK. V shed 2 bases and J 0 bases; nucleotides not matched to a gene: 5. CDR3 length: 16 amino acids.